This TCR beta chain comes out of a study of blood T cell repertoires in COVID-19. Looking at the study overall: PBMCs, B-cell-depleted T cells, or T cells provided the cDNA or gDNA that made up the material.

Only in-frame clones appear in the TCRdb table, and some are missing; sequencing was by immunoSEQ multiplex PCR. Here the sample spans more than 55,000 clones, just over 85% being singletons. CDR3 length: 15 residues. The V end lost 1 base, the J end lost 7 bases, and 15 bases lay between the germline ends. Germline V lookup: CDR1 SGHKS, CDR2 YYEKEE (reference sequence). The chain links TRBV5-5 to TRBJ1-5; D is undetermined. Specimen: peripheral blood. This sequence was found in a man aged 55 to 70 with acute or convalescent COVID-19. This chain's CDR3 is CASSLIAVGGQPQHF. The CDR3, as DNA: TGTGCCAGCAGCTTGATCGCAGTAGGCGGGCAGCCCCAGCATTTT.